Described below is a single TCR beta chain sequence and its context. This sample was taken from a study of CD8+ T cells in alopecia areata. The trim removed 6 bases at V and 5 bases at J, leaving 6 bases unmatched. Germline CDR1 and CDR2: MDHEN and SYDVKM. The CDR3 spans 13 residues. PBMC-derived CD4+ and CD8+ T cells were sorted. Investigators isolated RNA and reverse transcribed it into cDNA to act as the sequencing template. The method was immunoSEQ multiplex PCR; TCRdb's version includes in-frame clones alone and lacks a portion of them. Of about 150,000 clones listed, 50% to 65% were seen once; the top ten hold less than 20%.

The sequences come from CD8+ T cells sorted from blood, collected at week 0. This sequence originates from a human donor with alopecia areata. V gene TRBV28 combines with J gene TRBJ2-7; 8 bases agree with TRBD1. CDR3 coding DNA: TGTGCCAGCAGAGGACAGGGTTTCGACGAGCAGTACTTC. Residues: CASRGQGFDEQYF.